These 25 T cell receptor beta chains share one sample of origin, sequenced in a study of CD8+CD57+ T cells in acquired aplastic anemia. Profiling that covered TCR beta VDJ and CDR3 relied on genomic DNA as its template. TCRdb analysed the reads with MiXCR anew, one entry per CDR3 protein. Seen here are roughly 220,000 distinct CDR3 sequences, over 55% observed once, and the top ten hold under 60%. Patients included in sequencing had previously demonstrated CD8+CD57+ cell expansion by flow cytometry. Material for sequencing was sorted CD4+, CD8+, or CD8+CD57+ T cells (not recorded which) from PBMCs. The source of these receptors is a human donor with aplastic anemia.

The chain combines TRBV2 with TRBJ2-7; no firm D call. The CDR3 is 16 residues long. The germline gives CDR1 SNHLY, CDR2 FYNNEI. V lost 1 base to trimming and J lost 4 bases, with 17 bases between them. DNA of the CDR3: TGTGCCAGCAGTGAAGTCAGCAGTGGATTGGATTACGAGCAGTACTTC. Encoded protein: CASSEVSSGLDYEQYF.

This clonotype showed up just a few times. The V call is TRBV2, the J call TRBJ2-7, with D possibly matching TRBD1 (5 bases). Germline V gene sequence: CDR1 SNHLY, CDR2 FYNNEI. Trimming left V 0 bases short and J 0 bases short, with 6 bases between. This CDR3 is built from 14 residues. This CDR3 reads CASSEAQVSYEQYF. CDR3 bases: TGTGCCAGCAGTGAAGCACAGGTCTCCTACGAGCAGTACTTC. The whole variable domain, remainder taken from reference TRBV2 and TRBJ2-7, is EPEVTQTPSHQVTQMGQEVILRCVPISNHLYFYWYRQILGQKVEFLVSFYNNEISEKSEIFDDQFSVERPDGSNFTLKIRSTKLEDSAMYFCASSEAQVSYEQYFGPGTRLTVT.

This clonotype has just a few counts. The V call is TRBV7-9, the J call TRBJ2-3; no firm D call. V lost 2 bases, J lost 3 bases, and 12 bases lay in between. The CDR3 sequence is 15 residues long. Germline lookup yields CDR1 SEHNR and CDR2 FQNEAQ (reference sequence). The CDR3 spells CASSLPGSLTDTQYF. The CDR3 DNA sequence: TGTGCCAGCAGCTTACCAGGTTCGCTGACAGATACGCAGTATTTT.

V usage is TRBV19 and J usage is TRBJ1-4; 7 nucleotides align to TRBD1. CDR3 length: 14 amino acids. CDR1 and CDR2 from the germline V gene are LNHDA and SQIVND (reference sequence). The V and J ends lost 10 bases and 7 bases, in that order; junction bases with no gene match: 12. CDR3 coding DNA: TGTGCCACCAGACAGCGAGGGGGCAGTGAAAAACTGTTTTTT. Protein sequence: CATRQRGGSEKLFF.

The V gene is TRBV15, the J gene TRBJ1-2; 7 bases match TRBD1. Germline trimming cut 4 bases from V and 8 bases from J; bases unmatched to any gene: 13. The CDR3 is made up of 15 amino acids. From germline, CDR1 is LNHNV and CDR2 YYDKDF (reference sequence). CDR3 DNA: TGTGCCACCAGCAACCTCCTAGACAGGGTGGAAGGCTACACCTTC. Translation: CATSNLLDRVEGYTF.

The chain employs TRBV7-9 and TRBJ1-5, with no clear D. Germline-derived CDR1 and CDR2 are SEHNR and FQNEAQ (reference sequence). V lost 0 bases and J 5 bases, leaving 8 bases between the germline ends. This CDR3 spans 14 amino acids. The CDR3 sequence: CASSLAARDQPQHF. CDR3 in DNA: TGTGCCAGCAGCTTAGCGGCAAGGGATCAGCCCCAGCATTTT.

For the CDR3, the DNA is TGCAGTGCTAGTCATCAGGGGGGGGAAAAACTGTTTTTT. Its protein is CSASHQGGEKLFF. The genes are TRBV20-1 and TRBJ1-4; TRBD1 matches 7 bases. V was clipped by 3 bases and J by 8 bases; unmatched bases: 6. CDR1 and CDR2 (germline): DFQATT, SNEGSKA (reference sequence). CDR3 length equals 13 residues.

This chain connects TRBV7-3 to TRBJ2-7; the D gene is possibly TRBD1 (7 bases). The CDR3 runs to 14 residues. V was clipped by 8 bases and J by 5 bases, with 19 bases between them. Looked up from germline, CDR1 is SGHTA and CDR2 is FQGTGA. The CDR3 nucleotides are TGTGCCAGCGCATGGACAGGAGGGGGCGACGAGCAGTACTTC. Its protein is CASAWTGGGDEQYF. Looking up the rest from reference TRBV7-3 and TRBJ2-7 gives the full variable domain: GAGVSQTPSNKVTEKGKYVELRCDPISGHTALYWYRQSLGQGPEFLIYFQGTGAADDSGLPNDRFFAVRPEGSVSTLKIQRTERGDSAVYLCASAWTGGGDEQYFGPGTRLTVT.

The chain joins TRBV25-1 to TRBJ2-1; the match to TRBD2 covers 14 bases. The CDR3 covers 15 residues. CDR1 and CDR2 from the germline V gene are MGHDK and SYGVNS. Germline trimming cut 6 bases from V and 7 bases from J; bases unmatched to any gene: 5. The CDR3 DNA sequence: TGTGCCAGCAGAAGGACTAGCGGGGGGCGGAATGAGCAGTTCTTC. Its protein product is CASRRTSGGRNEQFF.

This chain uses TRBV7-9 with TRBJ2-5; a possible D gene is TRBD1 (6 bases). V was shortened by 3 bases and J by 5 bases, with 10 bases between the two germline ends. The CDR3 spans 13 residues. In germline, CDR1 is SEHNR, CDR2 FQNEAQ (reference sequence). CDR3 nucleotides: TGTGCCAGCAGCTTTGTGAGGGGGGAGACCCAGTACTTC. Its protein product is CASSFVRGETQYF.

The chain recombines TRBV9 with TRBJ1-1; 11 bases line up with TRBD1. V lost 4 bases and J lost 0; bases outside the gene matches: 5. This CDR3 is 16 amino acids long. Per the germline V gene, CDR1 is SGDLS and CDR2 is YYNGEE. Here the CDR3 DNA reads TGTGCCAGCAGCTTAGGGACAGGGGGTTTGAACACTGAAGCTTTCTTT. It encodes CASSLGTGGLNTEAFF. The whole variable domain, filled in from reference TRBV9 and TRBJ1-1, reads DSGVTQTPKHLITATGQRVTLRCSPRSGDLSVYWYQQSLDQGLQFLIQYYNGEERAKGNILERFSAQQFPDLHSELNLSSLELGDSALYFCASSLGTGGLNTEAFFGQGTRLTVV.

The V gene is TRBV10-2, the J gene TRBJ1-2; 7 bases fit TRBD1. V trimming: 6 bases; J trimming: 6 bases; junction bases outside the gene matches: 7. CDR3 length equals 13 residues. The V gene's germline CDR1 is WSHSY and CDR2 SAAADI. CDR3 amino acids: CASSRDSQDGYTF. The CDR3 nucleotides are TGCGCCAGCAGCCGGGACAGCCAAGATGGCTACACCTTC.

The chain links TRBV7-9 to TRBJ2-7; D might be TRBD1 or TRBD2, each matching 5 bases. V shed 8 bases and J shed 3 bases, with 17 bases lying between them. The CDR3 spans 14 residues. The germline gives CDR1 SEHNR, CDR2 FQNEAQ (reference sequence). The DNA for the CDR3 is TGTGCCAGCGGCCGTCGGGACGGAGGCTACGAGCAGTACTTC. It specifies CASGRRDGGYEQYF.

This clonotype was detected only a few times. The chain is built from TRBV29-1 and TRBJ1-2; D unclear. CDR1 is SQVTM, CDR2 ANQGSEA, per germline. The ends were cut back, 6 bases at V and 5 bases at J, with 10 bases in the middle. The CDR3 sequence is 11 residues long. Here the CDR3 reads CSVGGPYGYTF. The DNA of the CDR3 is TGCAGCGTGGGCGGACCTTATGGCTACACCTTC.

The chain carries TRBV5-1 and TRBJ1-1, with TRBD1 matching over 8 bases. CDR3 size: 14 residues. Looked up from germline, CDR1 is SGHRS and CDR2 is YFSETQ. V dropped 4 bases and J dropped 3; count of bases not matched to a gene: 5. The DNA for the CDR3 is TGCGCCAGCAGCATACAGGGGGGGCACACTGAAGCTTTCTTT. Its translation is CASSIQGGHTEAFF.

This chain connects TRBV20-1 to TRBJ2-1; no clear D. The V gene lost 0 bases and the J gene lost 4 bases, with 10 bases spanning the gap. Germline CDR1 DFQATT, CDR2 SNEGSKA (reference sequence). The CDR3 runs 14 residues. DNA of the CDR3: TGCAGTGCTAGAGACAGCTCTTCGTACAATGAGCAGTTCTTC. This gives the protein CSARDSSSYNEQFF.

Turning to this clonotype: Sequence at one end of the junction differs from germline and may be a read error. This chain links TRBV24-1 with TRBJ2-3, with D unclear. CDR3 length: 15 residues. Germline values: CDR1 KGHDR, CDR2 SFDVKD. The CDR3 loop is CATSDRRSLGDTQYF. The CDR3 region has the DNA TGCGCCACCAGTGATCGGCGCTCGCTAGGTGATACGCAGTATTTT.

The chain couples TRBV7-9 to TRBJ1-5; TRBD1 aligns across 8 bases. Germline CDR1 is SEHNR and CDR2 is FQNEAQ (reference sequence). Trimming at V came to 5 bases and at J to 3 bases, leaving 6 bases not matched to a gene. The CDR3 sequence is 15 residues long. This chain's CDR3 is CASSTQGALNQPQHF. CDR3 nucleotides: TGTGCCAGCAGCACCCAGGGGGCCCTCAATCAGCCCCAGCATTTT.

The V call is TRBV5-1, the J call TRBJ2-3; tentatively, D is TRBD1 (5 bases). The V gene lost 4 bases and the J gene lost 4 bases, with 10 bases spanning the gap. Germline-derived CDR1 and CDR2 are SGHRS and YFSETQ. This CDR3 comprises 13 residues. The CDR3 DNA is TGCGCCAGCAGCGTGGGGCGAGCAGATACGCAGTATTTT. Its translation is CASSVGRADTQYF. The full variable domain, rest sourced from reference TRBV5-1 and TRBJ2-3, is KAGVTQTPRYLIKTRGQQVTLSCSPISGHRSVSWYQQTPGQGLQFLFEYFSETQRNKGNFPGRFSGRQFSNSRSEMNVSTLELGDSALYLCASSVGRADTQYFGPGTRLTVL.

There are a few counts of this clonotype. The CDR3 DNA reads TGTGCCAGCAGCGTAGACGTCCACTCCTACGAGCAGTACTTC. This gives the protein CASSVDVHSYEQYF. This sequence joins TRBV9 and TRBJ2-7, with D unresolved. Germline CDR1 SGDLS, CDR2 YYNGEE. With 0 bases removed from V and 0 bases from J, the gap between germline ends came to 7 bases. The CDR3 runs 14 residues. The full variable domain, with the rest looked up from reference TRBV9 and TRBJ2-7, is DSGVTQTPKHLITATGQRVTLRCSPRSGDLSVYWYQQSLDQGLQFLIQYYNGEERAKGNILERFSAQQFPDLHSELNLSSLELGDSALYFCASSVDVHSYEQYFGPGTRLTVT.

As regards this clonotype: A read error is possible here, since a much larger clone lies one base away. The CDR3 end shows no conserved phenylalanine or tryptophan, and so a read error is likely. The chain carries TRBV25-1 and TRBJ1-2; 8 nucleotides align to TRBD1. Trimming removed 5 bases from V and 3 bases from J; junction bases left unmatched: 11. CDR1 is MGHDK and CDR2 is SYGVNS in the germline V gene. CDR3 length: 16 amino acids. CDR3 amino acids: CASSLSGRGQYYGYTL. CDR3 sequence (DNA): TGTGCCAGCAGTTTATCCGGCAGGGGGCAATACTATGGCTACACCTTA.

The genes are TRBV24-1 and TRBJ2-3; D may be TRBD2 (5 bases). CDR3 length: 13 amino acids. Trimming stripped 7 bases from V and 0 bases from J, with 7 bases between. Per germline, CDR1 KGHDR and CDR2 SFDVKD. The CDR3: CATRLDSTDTQYF. The DNA of the CDR3 is TGTGCCACCAGACTAGACAGCACAGATACGCAGTATTTT.

This clonotype was seen only a few times. This chain joins TRBV7-9 and TRBJ1-6; perhaps TRBD1 as D (6 bases). The germline gives CDR1 SEHNR, CDR2 FQNEAQ (reference sequence). The CDR3 totals 14 residues. V lost 5 bases and J lost 9, with 14 bases in between. DNA for the CDR3: TGTGCCAGCAGCCGACAGGCCGACGGTTCACCCCTCCACTTT. Translated, it gives CASSRQADGSPLHF.

This chain uses TRBV7-6 with TRBJ1-4; D perhaps matches TRBD1 (6 bases). V was cut by 5 bases and J by 10 bases, with 17 bases left in between. Germline CDR1 reads SGHVS; CDR2 reads FNYEAQ. CDR3 size: 14 residues. The CDR3 coding sequence is TGTGCCAGCAGCACGTGGACAGAGGAGGGAAAACTGTTTTTT. This codes for CASSTWTEEGKLFF. Full variable domain (remainder filled in from reference TRBV7-6 and TRBJ1-4): GAGVSQSPRYKVTKRGQDVALRCDPISGHVSLYWYRQALGQGPEFLTYFNYEAQQDKSGLPNDRFSAERPEGSISTLTIQRTEQRDSAMYRCASSTWTEEGKLFFGSGTQLSVL.

This sequence joins TRBV19 and TRBJ2-2, with 7 bases fitting TRBD2. Germline V lookup: CDR1 LNHDA, CDR2 SQIVND (reference sequence). V gave up 5 bases and J gave up 2 bases; unmatched junction bases: 8. CDR3 length: 16 amino acids. CDR3 sequence (DNA): TGTGCCAGTAGTTTTGGGGGGGGAGCAAACACCGGGGAGCTGTTTTTT. Protein: CASSFGGGANTGELFF.